The sequence of this T cell receptor (beta chain) was determined in a study of blood T cell repertoires in COVID-19. The table came from immunoSEQ multiplex PCR; TCRdb's copy has only in-frame clones and leaves some out. The sample gives 400,000 or so clones, about 92% of which show up once; roughly 0.66% is in the top ten. The age range of participants was about 18 to 89 years, with residence in about 25 US areas. The sequenced material came from PBMCs or T cells enriched from blood (not recorded which). This TCR was sampled from a man aged 18 to 35 who had recovered from COVID-19.

CDR3 in DNA: TGCGCCAGCAGCTCGGTCTCAGCGGACACCGGGGAGCTGTTTTTT. Translating gives CASSSVSADTGELFF. The chain is built from TRBV5-1 and TRBJ2-2; D may be TRBD2 (5 bases). The CDR3 is 15 residues long. V was shortened by 3 bases and J by 3 bases, with 12 bases between the two germline ends. Germline V gives CDR1 SGHRS, CDR2 YFSETQ.